A single sample is the source of the 15 T cell receptor beta chains below, sequenced in a study of blood T cells in healthy people across ages. Primers used in a second PCR of about 7 to 12 cycles were a sample-barcoded 5' primer and a J-beta primer mix. TCRdb re-analysed the 5' RACE reads in MiXCR, keeping a single row per CDR3 protein. In the table there are more than 1,000,000 distinct CDR3 sequences, almost 25% of which are singletons. These data were also reused for a study on T cells of mothers and their children.

The sequenced sample was blood. The origin of the receptors is a girl aged 2 to 9 in good health.

This clonotype appeared once. Germline and junction disagree at one end, which may indicate a read error. The chain has TRBV20-1 and TRBJ1-3; D not certain. The germline V gene encodes CDR1 DFQATT and CDR2 SNEGSKA (reference sequence). This CDR3 comprises 14 residues. CDR3 amino acids: CSASGKATGSTIYF. In DNA form, the CDR3 reads TGCAGTGCTAGTGGGAAGGCAACTGGAAGCACCATATATTTT.

This clonotype was counted a few times. V is TRBV9 and J is TRBJ1-1, with D tentatively TRBD1 (6 bases). The CDR3 consists of 15 residues. Germline V CDR1 and CDR2: SGDLS, YYNGEE. With 3 bases removed from V and 3 bases from J, the gap between germline ends came to 15 bases. The CDR3 sequence: CASSAQIRGYTEAFF. The CDR3 coding sequence is TGTGCCAGCAGCGCCCAAATCAGGGGTTACACTGAAGCTTTCTTT. The whole variable domain, filled in from reference TRBV9 and TRBJ1-1, reads DSGVTQTPKHLITATGQRVTLRCSPRSGDLSVYWYQQSLDQGLQFLIQYYNGEERAKGNILERFSAQQFPDLHSELNLSSLELGDSALYFCASSAQIRGYTEAFFGQGTRLTVV.

This chain uses TRBV5-6 with TRBJ2-4; D might be TRBD1 (6 bases). V lost 4 bases, J lost 14 bases, and 16 bases lay in between. This CDR3 region has 12 residues. Germline lookup yields CDR1 SGHDT and CDR2 YYEEEE. CDR3 in amino acids: CASSGLDSWKYF. The CDR3 nucleotides are TGTGCCAGCAGCGGCCTGGACAGCTGGAAGTACTTC.

The table lists this clonotype with a few counts. This rearrangement joins TRBV7-3 to TRBJ1-4, with TRBD1 as a possible D gene (5 bases). Germline CDR1 reads SGHTA; CDR2 reads FQGTGA. The V end was cut by 3 bases, the J end by 6 bases, with 14 bases between. This CDR3 has 15 residues. The CDR3 spells CASSLRGAPDEKLFF. CDR3 bases: TGTGCCAGCAGCTTGCGAGGGGCTCCGGATGAAAAACTGTTTTTT. The full variable domain, its missing parts supplied by reference TRBV7-3 and TRBJ1-4, is GAGVSQTPSNKVTEKGKYVELRCDPISGHTALYWYRQSLGQGPEFLIYFQGTGAADDSGLPNDRFFAVRPEGSVSTLKIQRTERGDSAVYLCASSLRGAPDEKLFFGSGTQLSVL.

In this sample, this clonotype turned up a few times. The rearrangement joins TRBV12-3 or TRBV12-4 to TRBJ1-2; D unclear. The CDR3 runs 14 residues. V lost 4 bases, J lost 7 bases, and 16 bases lay in between. CDR3 bases: TGTGCCAGCAGTTGCCCGGAGGTAGCTCCTGGCTACACCTTC. Translating it yields CASSCPEVAPGYTF.

The rearrangement uses TRBV12-3 or TRBV12-4 and TRBJ2-7; 7 bases map to TRBD2. This CDR3 has 16 residues. V shed 8 bases, J shed 3 bases, and the junction held 16 bases outside the gene matches. DNA of the CDR3: TGTGCCAGCGGGCGGGGCACCTTGGGGGAGGGCTACGAGCAGTACTTC. The encoded protein is CASGRGTLGEGYEQYF.

This chain links TRBV6-6 with TRBJ1-4; D unresolved. Trimming pared 6 bases from V and 7 bases from J, leaving 21 bases between. CDR3 size: 16 residues. Germline CDR1 and CDR2: MNHNY and SVGAGI (reference sequence). This CDR3 is CASRSSDGLRGEKLFF. In DNA, the CDR3 is TGTGCCAGCAGGTCCAGCGACGGTCTCCGGGGTGAAAAACTGTTTTTT.

V is TRBV20-1 and J is TRBJ1-2; D not certain. The germline V gene encodes CDR1 DFQATT and CDR2 SNEGSKA (reference sequence). The CDR3 is 11 residues long. V lost 6 bases, J lost 5 bases, and 10 bases lay in between. In DNA, the CDR3 is TGCAGTGCCCACATAAATTATGGCTACACCTTC. Residues: CSAHINYGYTF.

This clonotype was observed a handful of times. The CDR3 region is CSARDRPYNEQFF. For the CDR3, the DNA is TGCAGTGCTCGGGACAGGCCCTACAATGAGCAGTTCTTC. V and J are TRBV20-1 and TRBJ2-1, with 8 positions matching TRBD1. CDR1 and CDR2 (germline): DFQATT, SNEGSKA (reference sequence). This CDR3 contains 13 residues. Trimming cost V 5 bases and J 2 bases; bases outside gene matches: 2.

A remark on this clonotype: The germline gene is not matched at one end of the junction; a read error may be the cause. J is TRBJ2-1 and V is TRBV5-1; no definite D call. The CDR3 totals 13 residues. The germline gives CDR1 SGHRS, CDR2 YFSETQ. The CDR3 DNA follows: TGTGCCAGCAGCCTAATTCCCGTGGATGAGCAGTTCTTC. Its translation is CASSLIPVDEQFF.

The J gene is TRBJ2-3, the V gene TRBV20-1; 7 bases map to TRBD1. The CDR3 is 14 amino acids. Germline-derived CDR1 and CDR2 are DFQATT and SNEGSKA (reference sequence). The V segment lost 2 bases and the J segment 7 bases; nucleotides outside the gene matches: 9. CDR3 amino acids: CSARPTGVVNTQYF. The CDR3 DNA is TGCAGTGCTAGACCCACAGGGGTCGTAAATACGCAGTATTTT.

V gene TRBV7-2 combines with J gene TRBJ2-7; D is undetermined. Between the trimmed V and J ends, which lost 4 bases and 3 bases, there was a span of 10 bases. The CDR3 length is 13 residues. Germline V gene data show CDR1 as SGHTA and CDR2 as FQGNSA. The CDR3, as DNA: TGTGCCAGCAGCTCCCCAAGTCTCTACGAGCAGTACTTC. Translation gives CASSSPSLYEQYF.

This clonotype has only a few counts. The J gene is TRBJ2-4, the V gene TRBV11-2, with D perhaps matching TRBD2 (6 bases). CDR1 and CDR2 (germline): SGHAT, FQNNGV. The CDR3 loop spans 19 amino acids. Trimming cost V 5 bases and J 6 bases, with 29 bases left between them. CDR3 coding DNA: TGTGCCAGCAGCCCTGGGGGTAGCGGAGGACACTTACGGGGAAACATTCAGTACTTC. Translation: CASSPGGSGGHLRGNIQYF.

The V call is TRBV11-3, the J call TRBJ2-5; perhaps D is TRBD1 or TRBD2 (5 bases each). Trimming removed 3 bases at V and 7 bases at J, with 9 bases between. The germline V gene has CDR1 SGHNT and CDR2 YENEEA. The CDR3 runs 12 residues. CDR3 coding DNA: TGTGCCAGCAGCTTCGGGGCAGGGACCCAGTACTTC. Protein sequence: CASSFGAGTQYF.

This clonotype was counted only a few times. V usage is TRBV29-1 and J usage is TRBJ2-6; the D gene is possibly TRBD1 (5 bases). V was shortened by 5 bases and J by 0 bases, with 11 bases between the two germline ends. This CDR3 contains 15 residues. CDR1 and CDR2 from the germline V gene are SQVTM and ANQGSEA. The CDR3 sequence: CSVKTETSGANVLTF. The DNA of the CDR3 is TGCAGCGTTAAGACAGAAACCTCTGGGGCCAACGTCCTGACTTTC.